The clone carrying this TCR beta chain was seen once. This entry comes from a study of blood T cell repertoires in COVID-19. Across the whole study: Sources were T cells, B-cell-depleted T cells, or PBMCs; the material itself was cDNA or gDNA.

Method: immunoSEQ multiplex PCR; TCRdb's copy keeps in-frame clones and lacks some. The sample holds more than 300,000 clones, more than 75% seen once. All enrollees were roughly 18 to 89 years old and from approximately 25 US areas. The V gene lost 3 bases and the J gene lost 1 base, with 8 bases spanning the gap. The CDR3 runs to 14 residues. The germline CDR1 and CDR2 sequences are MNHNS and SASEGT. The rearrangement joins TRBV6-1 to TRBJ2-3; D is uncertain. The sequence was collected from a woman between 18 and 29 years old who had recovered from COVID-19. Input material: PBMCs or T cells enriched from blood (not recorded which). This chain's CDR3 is CASSESTRTDTQYF. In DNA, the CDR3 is TGTGCCAGCAGTGAGAGCACCCGCACAGATACGCAGTATTTT.